Shown below are 6 T cell receptor beta chains from a single sample sequenced in a study of T cells in Graves' hyperthyroidism and ophthalmopathy. TCR beta CDR3 regions were amplified from RNA transcripts. TCR CDR3 regions were first amplified by RT-PCR with HTBI primers. TCRdb used MiXCR to reprocess the multiplex PCR reads, holding one entry per CDR3 protein. The data show hundreds of thousands of distinct CDR3 sequences, 14% to 15% seen once. Sequenced input: blood. The receptor source for this set is a woman aged 40 to 49 with Graves' ophthalmopathy.

There are many counts of this clonotype. J is TRBJ1-1 and V is TRBV27, with D maybe TRBD1 (5 bases). This CDR3 is built from 15 residues. Per the germline V gene, CDR1 is MNHEY and CDR2 is SMNVEV (reference sequence). The V end lost 5 bases, the J end lost 5 bases, and 18 bases lay between the germline ends. The CDR3 DNA sequence: TGTGCCAGCAGTCGCAGGGCGTGGGTAGGGACTGAAGCTTTCTTT. As protein: CASSRRAWVGTEAFF.

This clonotype was recorded many times. The V call is TRBV7-2, the J call TRBJ1-5; D gene unclear. Looked up from germline, CDR1 is SGHTA and CDR2 is FQGNSA. V shed 2 bases and J shed 6 bases, with 11 bases lying between them. This CDR3 region has 14 residues. The CDR3 loop is CASSLSGFGQPQHF. CDR3 nucleotides: TGTGCCAGCAGCTTATCGGGGTTTGGTCAGCCCCAGCATTTT.

Many counts were recorded for this clonotype. The rearrangement joins TRBV7-3 to TRBJ1-1; 7 positions match TRBD1. Trimming removed 4 bases from V and 2 bases from J; junction bases left unmatched: 13. There are 17 residues in the CDR3. Germline CDR1 and CDR2: SGHTA and FQGTGA. The DNA for the CDR3 is TGTGCCAGCAGCTCCGGAGGGGGTGGGACAGCCAACACTGAAGCTTTCTTT. Its protein product is CASSSGGGGTANTEAFF.

This clonotype was seen only a few times. The chain links TRBV24-1 to TRBJ2-2, with no clear D. The CDR3 runs to 16 residues. Trimming pared 7 bases from V and 0 bases from J, leaving 14 bases between. Germline-derived CDR1 and CDR2 are KGHDR and SFDVKD. CDR3 loop: CATSRSAHTNTGELFF. The CDR3 region has the DNA TGTGCCACCAGCCGATCGGCGCACACGAACACCGGGGAGCTGTTTTTT.

This clonotype was observed at least ten times. The chain carries TRBV27 and TRBJ1-5, with 11 positions matching TRBD1. V dropped 5 bases and J dropped 7; count of bases not matched to a gene: 7. The germline V gene encodes CDR1 MNHEY and CDR2 SMNVEV (reference sequence). The CDR3 length is 15 residues. In DNA form, the CDR3 reads TGTGCCAGCAGTCCAGGGACAGGGGGTTGGCAGCCCCAGCATTTT. It translates to CASSPGTGGWQPQHF.

This clonotype was counted ten times or more. The V gene is TRBV14, the J gene TRBJ1-2; unclear D gene. The length of the CDR3 is 13 residues. Germline values: CDR1 SGHDN, CDR2 FVKESK. V was clipped by 1 base and J by 4 bases, with 7 bases between them. DNA for the CDR3: TGTGCCAGCAGCCAAGCGCAGTCCTATGGCTACACCTTC. Protein product: CASSQAQSYGYTF. The variable domain in full, with the rest retrieved from reference TRBV14 and TRBJ1-2, is EAGVTQFPSHSVIEKGQTVTLRCDPISGHDNLYWYRRVMGKEIKFLLHFVKESKQDESGMPNNRFLAERTGGTYSTLKVQPAELEDSGVYFCASSQAQSYGYTFGSGTRLTVV.